This passage covers 26 T cell receptor beta chains from one sample sequenced in a study of shared clonotypes between healthy human individuals. Profiled with immunoSEQ multiplex PCR; TCRdb holds only in-frame clones, not every one. The sample carries 2,100,000 or so clones, 95% recorded once. The sequencing sample was made of naive CD4+ T cells sorted from blood. Subset denoted: CD45RA+ positively selected. These receptors were obtained from a man younger than 30 in good health.

The rearrangement joins TRBV4-1 to TRBJ2-3; 9 bases are a match to TRBD1. Germline V gene sequence: CDR1 MGHRA, CDR2 YSYEKL. V lost 4 bases to trimming and J lost 0 bases; unmatched junction nucleotides: 8. The CDR3 spans 17 residues. This CDR3 reads CASSRQAGTGSTDTQYF. The CDR3, as DNA: TGCGCCAGCAGCCGTCAAGCTGGGACAGGGAGCACAGATACGCAGTATTTT.

The chain combines TRBV10-2 with TRBJ2-3; D is uncertain. Deletions cut 6 bases from V and 1 base from J, with 11 bases between. Germline-derived CDR1 and CDR2 are WSHSY and SAAADI. This CDR3 region has 14 residues. In DNA, the CDR3 is TGCGCCAGCAGGCTAGGATCTCGCACAGATACGCAGTATTTT. It specifies CASRLGSRTDTQYF.

The CDR3 DNA follows: TGTGCCAGCAGCTTACGAACTGGTGGACAGGGTATCCATGAGCAGTTCTTC. It encodes CASSLRTGGQGIHEQFF. The chain combines TRBV7-2 with TRBJ2-1, with 8 nucleotides matching TRBD1. The V and J ends lost 2 bases and 8 bases, in that order; junction bases with no gene match: 14. Germline CDR1 is SGHTA and CDR2 is FQGNSA. This CDR3 region has 17 residues.

The chain couples TRBV10-3 to TRBJ2-7, with 10 bases that match TRBD1. Germline assignment: CDR1 ENHRY and CDR2 SYGVKD. The CDR3 spans 16 residues. With 0 bases clipped from V and 5 bases from J, the junction kept 7 bases outside the gene matches. The CDR3 DNA reads as TGTGCCATCAGTGAGTCGGTCCAGGGACAGGGGAACGAGCAGTACTTC. Translating gives CAISESVQGQGNEQYF.

The chain carries TRBV30 and TRBJ1-6; D is perhaps TRBD1 (5 bases). Trimming shortened V by 4 bases and J by 4 bases, and 11 bases separated the two germline ends. The CDR3 is made up of 14 amino acids. Germline V gene lookup returns CDR1 GTSNPN and CDR2 SVGIG (reference sequence). CDR3 coding DNA: TGTGCCTGGAACATAAGGGGATATAATTCACCCCTCCACTTT. Protein: CAWNIRGYNSPLHF.

This sequence joins TRBV29-1 and TRBJ1-2; the match to TRBD1 covers 8 bases. This CDR3 is built from 14 residues. After removal of 6 bases from V and 8 bases from J, the junction contained 14 bases not matched to a gene. Germline lookup yields CDR1 SQVTM and CDR2 ANQGSEA. Written as DNA, the CDR3 is TGCAGCGTGACCGACCCTAGTGACAGGGGAGGCTACACCTTC. Translated: CSVTDPSDRGGYTF.

The rearrangement joins TRBV28 to TRBJ2-7; possibly TRBD1 for D (5 bases). V was pared by 6 bases and J by 7 bases, with 10 bases between. This CDR3 is 11 amino acids long. The germline V gene encodes CDR1 MDHEN and CDR2 SYDVKM. In nucleotides, the CDR3 is TGTGCCAGCAGACAGGCGAGGGAGCAGTACTTC. Protein sequence: CASRQAREQYF.

This rearrangement joins TRBV18 to TRBJ2-1; D is uncertain. The CDR3 loop spans 14 amino acids. The germline gives CDR1 KGHSH, CDR2 LQKENI. Trimming pared 4 bases from V and 8 bases from J, leaving 15 bases between. DNA for the CDR3: TGTGCCAGCTCACTCAATCAGATTCGGGATGAGCAGTTCTTC. This translates into CASSLNQIRDEQFF.

This rearrangement joins TRBV2 to TRBJ2-2; D unresolved. CDR3 length equals 14 residues. Germline V gene data show CDR1 as SNHLY and CDR2 as FYNNEI. V was trimmed by 11 bases and J by 1 base, leaving 14 bases between them. The CDR3 is CASSSPGNTGELFF. DNA for the CDR3: TGTGCCTCTTCTTCACCCGGGAACACCGGGGAGCTGTTTTTT.

J is TRBJ2-4 and V is TRBV10-3; the D is unclear. V was clipped by 0 bases and J by 5 bases, with 8 bases between them. Looked up from germline, CDR1 is ENHRY and CDR2 is SYGVKD. The CDR3 sequence is 14 residues long. DNA for the CDR3: TGTGCCATCAGTGAGTCTGAGCCCCAAAACATTCAGTACTTC. Translated: CAISESEPQNIQYF.

The V call is TRBV10-3, the J call TRBJ2-7; 9 nucleotides align to TRBD1. The length of the CDR3 is 13 residues. The V gene end was trimmed by 10 bases and the J gene end by 5 bases; junction bases not matched to a gene: 9. From germline, CDR1 is ENHRY and CDR2 SYGVKD. CDR3 sequence reads: CATRDRVFHEQYF. CDR3 DNA sequence: TGTGCCACGCGGGACAGGGTGTTTCACGAGCAGTACTTC.

The J gene is TRBJ1-4, the V gene TRBV6-4, with D possibly TRBD1 on 5 matching bases. Looked up from germline, CDR1 is MRHNA and CDR2 is SNTAGT. The CDR3 contains 16 residues. Trimming stripped 6 bases from V and 4 bases from J, with 18 bases between. CDR3 DNA sequence: TGTGCCAGCAGGACGGAGGGGACCTTGGTTAATGAAAAACTGTTTTTT. This sequence encodes CASRTEGTLVNEKLFF.

V is TRBV28 and J is TRBJ2-7; 13 nucleotides match TRBD2. The CDR3 is 16 residues long. Unmatched junction bases numbered 9, after V lost 7 bases and J lost 3 bases. Germline loops: CDR1 MDHEN, CDR2 SYDVKM. The chain's CDR3 is CASTPPGLAGVYEQYF. The CDR3 nucleotides read TGTGCCAGCACCCCACCCGGACTAGCGGGAGTCTACGAGCAGTACTTC.

In its sample, this clone was seen once. V is TRBV12-2 and J is TRBJ2-1; the listed D gene, TRBD2, was not tested against the DNA. TRBV12-2 is shown as a pseudogene. The CDR3 loop spans 16 amino acids. The DNA for the CDR3 is TGTGCAAGTCGCTTCCGGGCGGGGAGCTCCTACAATGAGCAGTTCTTC. Translated, it gives CASRFRAGSSYNEQFF.

The chain joins TRBV7-2 to TRBJ2-7; 8 bases line up with TRBD2. Trimming at V came to 1 base and at J to 3 bases, leaving 2 bases not matched to a gene. CDR1 SGHTA and CDR2 FQGNSA come from the germline V gene. The CDR3 is 14 amino acids. The CDR3: CASSLVREDYEQYF. The CDR3, as DNA: TGTGCCAGCAGCTTAGTGCGGGAGGACTACGAGCAGTACTTC. Using reference TRBV7-2 and TRBJ2-7 for the parts outside the CDR3, the full variable domain is GAGVSQSPSNKVTEKGKDVELRCDPISGHTALYWYRQSLGQGLEFLIYFQGNSAPDKSGLPSDRFSAERTGGSVSTLTIQRTQQEDSAVYLCASSLVREDYEQYFGPGTRLTVT.

The chain combines TRBV6-1 with TRBJ2-7; D assignment may be TRBD1 or TRBD2 (5 bases each). The germline V and J ends were trimmed by 3 bases and 4 bases, with 16 bases remaining between them. The germline CDR1 and CDR2 sequences are MNHNS and SASEGT. This CDR3 has 15 amino acids. CDR3 bases: TGTGCCAGCAGTGACCTGATTCTAGGGACGTACGAGCAGTACTTC. As protein: CASSDLILGTYEQYF.

V and J are TRBV2 and TRBJ2-1; tentatively, D is TRBD1 (6 bases). The CDR3 spans 14 residues. Per the germline V gene, CDR1 is SNHLY and CDR2 is FYNNEI. V lost 4 bases, J lost 6 bases, and 13 bases lay in between. In nucleotides, the CDR3 is TGTGCCAGCAGTGGACAGAACAGGGTCAATGAGCAGTTCTTC. This encodes CASSGQNRVNEQFF.

The V gene is TRBV9, the J gene TRBJ2-1; 8 nucleotides line up with TRBD2. The length of the CDR3 is 17 residues. Germline CDR1 and CDR2: SGDLS and YYNGEE. The V gene end was trimmed by 0 bases and the J gene end by 6 bases; junction bases not matched to a gene: 11. Here the CDR3 DNA reads TGTGCCAGCAGCGTAGGAAGACGGGAGGGAAAACCCAATGAGCAGTTCTTC. It specifies CASSVGRREGKPNEQFF.

The CDR3 region is CASSLSGGDYGYTF. The CDR3 bases are TGCGCCAGCAGCTTGAGCGGGGGCGACTATGGCTACACCTTC. This rearrangement joins TRBV5-1 to TRBJ1-2, with a possible D match to TRBD1 (6 bases). V shed 1 base and J shed 3 bases, with 10 bases lying between them. The length of the CDR3 is 14 residues. Germline CDR1 and CDR2: SGHRS and YFSETQ.

J is TRBJ2-5 and V is TRBV30, with a possible D match to TRBD1 (5 bases). This CDR3 spans 12 amino acids. Germline V gene lookup returns CDR1 GTSNPN and CDR2 SVGIG (reference sequence). Trimming shortened V by 5 bases and J by 5 bases, and 12 bases separated the two germline ends. This CDR3 reads CAWRRGWETQYF. The CDR3 nucleotides read TGTGCCTGGCGTAGGGGTTGGGAGACCCAGTACTTC.

The chain uses TRBV28 and TRBJ1-3; D gene ambiguous. The V end lost 4 bases, the J end lost 2 bases, and 12 bases lay between the germline ends. The germline gives CDR1 MDHEN, CDR2 SYDVKM. The CDR3 is 15 residues long. CDR3 sequence: CASSSPLDTGNTIYF. The CDR3 DNA follows: TGTGCCAGCAGTTCCCCCTTAGACACTGGAAACACCATATATTTT. Complete variable domain (other parts from reference TRBV28 and TRBJ1-3): DVKVTQSSRYLVKRTGEKVFLECVQDMDHENMFWYRQDPGLGLRLIYFSYDVKMKEKGDIPEGYSVSREKKERFSLILESASTNQTSMYLCASSSPLDTGNTIYFGEGSWLTVV.

The chain links TRBV2 to TRBJ2-5; TRBD2 agrees at 10 bases. This CDR3 is 15 amino acids long. The V gene end was trimmed by 5 bases and the J gene end by 0 bases; junction bases not matched to a gene: 3. Germline V gene lookup returns CDR1 SNHLY and CDR2 FYNNEI. CDR3 amino acids: CASSPGLADQETQYF. The CDR3 DNA reads TGTGCCAGCAGTCCTGGACTAGCGGACCAAGAGACCCAGTACTTC. Variable domain in full (rest from reference TRBV2 and TRBJ2-5): EPEVTQTPSHQVTQMGQEVILRCVPISNHLYFYWYRQILGQKVEFLVSFYNNEISEKSEIFDDQFSVERPDGSNFTLKIRSTKLEDSAMYFCASSPGLADQETQYFGPGTRLLVL.

The chain has TRBV7-8 and TRBJ2-7, with no clear D. From germline, CDR1 is SGHVS and CDR2 FQNEAQ. Trimming took 3 bases from V and 5 from J, leaving 8 bases between them. The CDR3 runs to 12 residues. CDR3 residues: CASSFWVNEQYF. In DNA, the CDR3 is TGTGCCAGCAGCTTTTGGGTGAACGAGCAGTACTTC.

The V and J genes are TRBV7-8 and TRBJ2-7, with D tentatively TRBD1 (5 bases). Germline V CDR1 and CDR2: SGHVS, FQNEAQ. The CDR3 totals 15 residues. The V and J ends lost 5 bases and 0 bases respectively, with 14 bases between them. The CDR3 spells CASSLGAMTSYEQYF. The CDR3 DNA reads as TGTGCCAGCAGCCTAGGGGCCATGACCTCCTACGAGCAGTACTTC.

This clone was picked up one time. The rearrangement uses TRBV25-1 and TRBJ2-3, with 7 bases aligning to TRBD1. This CDR3 spans 13 amino acids. Germline V lookup: CDR1 MGHDK, CDR2 SYGVNS. Unmatched junction bases numbered 5, after V lost 4 bases and J lost 7 bases. The CDR3 protein is CASSGGGRNTQYF. CDR3 DNA: TGTGCCAGCAGTGGAGGGGGCCGAAATACGCAGTATTTT.

The rearrangement joins TRBV28 to TRBJ1-2, with D maybe TRBD1 (6 bases). This CDR3 comprises 12 residues. Germline CDR1 MDHEN, CDR2 SYDVKM. V dropped 6 bases and J dropped 8 bases, with 13 bases sitting between them. Here the CDR3 reads CASRTTGGGYTF. The DNA for the CDR3 is TGTGCCAGCAGGACGACAGGTGGGGGCTACACCTTC.